The 32 T cell receptor beta chains below all came from one sample that was sequenced in a study of cytomegalovirus exposure and HLA in healthy donors. The PCR made use of 60 Vbeta and 13 Jbeta primers. Clones were read by immunoSEQ multiplex PCR, and TCRdb kept only the in-frame ones, dropping some. The sample lists more than 90,000 clones, approximately 72% occurring once. The sample was PBMCs. The receptors here all came from a man aged 40-50 years in good health and CMV-seropositive.

The chain joins TRBV7-2 to TRBJ2-1; 9 positions agree with TRBD1. With 4 bases clipped from V and 4 bases from J, the junction kept 5 bases outside the gene matches. CDR3 length: 15 residues. Germline V gene data show CDR1 as SGHTA and CDR2 as FQGNSA. For the CDR3, the DNA is TGTGCCAGCAGCTCTCCGGGACAGGGTTACAATGAGCAGTTCTTC. Amino acid sequence: CASSSPGQGYNEQFF.

The genes are TRBV19 and TRBJ1-2; D gene unclear. Trimming took off 6 bases at V and 1 base at J, with 9 bases between the two ends. The CDR3 runs to 13 residues. Germline V gene lookup returns CDR1 LNHDA and CDR2 SQIVND (reference sequence). CDR3 in amino acids: CASREGLNYGYTF. CDR3 bases: TGTGCCAGTAGAGAGGGCCTTAACTATGGCTACACCTTC. The full variable domain, its missing parts supplied by reference TRBV19 and TRBJ1-2, is DGGITQSPKYLFRKEGQNVTLSCEQNLNHDAMYWYRQDPGQGLRLIYYSQIVNDFQKGDIAEGYSVSREKKESFPLTVTSAQKNPTAFYLCASREGLNYGYTFGSGTRLTVV.

The chain is built from TRBV7-2 and TRBJ1-3; D might be TRBD1 (6 bases). V was trimmed by 1 base and J by 2 bases, leaving 15 bases between them. The germline CDR1 and CDR2 sequences are SGHTA and FQGNSA. The CDR3 is 17 residues long. The CDR3 is CASSLVGTGRTGNTIYF. The CDR3 coding sequence is TGTGCCAGCAGCTTAGTGGGCACAGGGCGGACTGGAAACACCATATATTTT.

The chain has TRBV29-1 and TRBJ1-1; D is unclear. The CDR3 is 10 amino acids. Between the trimmed V and J ends, which lost 5 bases and 10 bases, there was a span of 11 bases. Germline V gene data show CDR1 as SQVTM and CDR2 as ANQGSEA. This CDR3 is CSVLGERAFF. The CDR3 bases are TGCAGCGTTCTTGGGGAGAGAGCTTTCTTT.

The chain recombines TRBV5-1 with TRBJ2-5, with 9 nucleotides matching TRBD2. The V gene's germline CDR1 is SGHRS and CDR2 YFSETQ. The CDR3 totals 16 residues. The trim removed 0 bases at V and 2 bases at J, leaving 5 bases unmatched. The CDR3 protein is CASSLGLAAFQETQYF. CDR3 nucleotides: TGCGCCAGCAGCTTGGGACTAGCGGCTTTTCAAGAGACCCAGTACTTC.

The chain recombines TRBV15 with TRBJ2-7, with a possible D match to TRBD2 (5 bases). V was cut by 3 bases and J by 0 bases, with 18 bases left in between. In germline, CDR1 is LNHNV, CDR2 YYDKDF (reference sequence). The CDR3 consists of 17 residues. For the CDR3, the DNA is TGTGCCACCAGCAGGGTCTCGGTAGCGTCCCTCTCCTACGAGCAGTACTTC. Translated: CATSRVSVASLSYEQYF.

The rearrangement joins TRBV7-9 to TRBJ2-1, with D perhaps matching TRBD1 (6 bases). The CDR3 has 17 residues. Deletions cut 4 bases from V and 0 bases from J, with 16 bases between. Per the germline V gene, CDR1 is SEHNR and CDR2 is FQNEAQ (reference sequence). CDR3 loop: CASSSLTSRGSYNEQFF. The DNA for the CDR3 is TGTGCCAGCAGCTCGCTCACCTCCAGGGGCTCCTACAATGAGCAGTTCTTC.

This clone appeared once. The rearrangement links TRBV7-9 to TRBJ2-3, with 15 bases identical to TRBD2. There are 17 residues in the CDR3. In germline, CDR1 is SEHNR, CDR2 FQNEAQ (reference sequence). The V segment lost 5 bases and the J segment 2 bases; nucleotides outside the gene matches: 5. The CDR3: CASSPGLAGGPTDTQYF. CDR3 in DNA: TGTGCCAGCAGCCCGGGACTAGCGGGAGGCCCCACAGATACGCAGTATTTT.

The V call is TRBV5-4, the J call TRBJ2-7; D is perhaps TRBD1 (8 bases). V was cut by 5 bases and J by 2 bases, with 17 bases left in between. This CDR3 has 15 amino acids. CDR1 SGHNT and CDR2 YYREEE come from the germline V gene (reference sequence). The chain's CDR3 is CASSPGGGSAYEQYF. The CDR3 bases are TGTGCCAGCAGTCCAGGGGGCGGGAGCGCCTACGAGCAGTACTTC. Full variable domain (rest looked up from reference TRBV5-4 and TRBJ2-7): ETGVTQSPTHLIKTRGQQVTLRCSSQSGHNTVSWYQQALGQGPQFIFQYYREEENGRGNFPPRFSGLQFPNYSSELNVNALELDDSALYLCASSPGGGSAYEQYFGPGTRLTVT.

The CDR3: CAIMKSLAGVNNEQFF. Here the CDR3 DNA reads TGTGCCATCATGAAGTCGCTAGCGGGAGTAAACAATGAGCAGTTCTTC. The chain is built from TRBV10-3 and TRBJ2-1; 10 nucleotides align to TRBD2. The CDR3 length is 16 residues. The germline gives CDR1 ENHRY, CDR2 SYGVKD. With 7 bases clipped from V and 5 bases from J, the junction kept 11 bases outside the gene matches.

The rearrangement uses TRBV7-9 and TRBJ2-1; 12 nucleotides line up with TRBD2. In germline, CDR1 is SEHNR, CDR2 FQNEAQ (reference sequence). The V and J ends lost 5 bases and 0 bases, in that order; junction bases with no gene match: 8. The CDR3 totals 18 residues. In nucleotides, the CDR3 is TGTGCCAGCAGCCCCGGACTAGCGGGGAGGAGCTCCTACAATGAGCAGTTCTTC. Encoded protein: CASSPGLAGRSSYNEQFF.

The J gene is TRBJ2-2, the V gene TRBV5-8; 7 nucleotides line up with TRBD1. Per the germline V gene, CDR1 is SGHTS and CDR2 is YDEGEE. The trim removed 0 bases at V and 10 bases at J, leaving 6 bases unmatched. The CDR3 consists of 14 residues. The CDR3 is CASSLATGVVELFF. CDR3 coding DNA: TGTGCCAGCAGCTTGGCCACAGGGGTTGTGGAGCTGTTTTTT.

This clone was observed a few times. V usage is TRBV5-1 and J usage is TRBJ2-3, with TRBD1 identical over 8 bases. V was pared by 7 bases and J by 3 bases, with 13 bases of the junction left unmatched. CDR1 SGHRS and CDR2 YFSETQ come from the germline V gene. This CDR3 has 16 residues. The CDR3 region is CASSTGVGAATDTQYF. Written as DNA, the CDR3 is TGCGCCAGCTCGACAGGGGTAGGGGCGGCAACAGATACGCAGTATTTT.

V usage is TRBV7-9 and J usage is TRBJ2-7; TRBD1 aligns across 9 bases. The CDR3 covers 15 residues. Germline V gene lookup returns CDR1 SEHNR and CDR2 FQNEAQ (reference sequence). The ends lost 4 bases at V and 4 bases at J; junction bases unmatched: 8. The CDR3 coding sequence is TGTGCCAGCAGCTCACCGGGACAGGGTGTTTACGAGCAGTACTTC. Its translation: CASSSPGQGVYEQYF.

This chain connects TRBV2 to TRBJ2-6; D is possibly TRBD2 (5 bases). The CDR3 is 15 residues long. V lost 1 base and J lost 2, with 6 bases in between. Germline lookup yields CDR1 SNHLY and CDR2 FYNNEI. The CDR3 is CASSEDGTGANVLTF. In nucleotides, the CDR3 is TGTGCCAGCAGTGAAGACGGGACTGGGGCCAACGTCCTGACTTTC.

V usage is TRBV18 and J usage is TRBJ1-1; D perhaps matches TRBD1 (6 bases). The CDR3 runs to 16 residues. Germline V gene lookup returns CDR1 KGHSH and CDR2 LQKENI. The ends were cut back, 2 bases at V and 4 bases at J, with 17 bases in the middle. CDR3 sequence (DNA): TGTGCCAGCTCACCATCGTCTAACAGGGTTAGCACTGAAGCTTTCTTT. This translates into CASSPSSNRVSTEAFF.

This clone was counted a single time. The rearrangement uses TRBV10-3 and TRBJ2-7, with 12 bases aligning to TRBD2. Per the germline V gene, CDR1 is ENHRY and CDR2 is SYGVKD. V shed 5 bases, J shed 0 bases, and the junction held 2 bases outside the gene matches. The CDR3 is made up of 15 amino acids. CDR3 DNA sequence: TGTGCCATCAGTCTAGCGGGAGGGCCCTCCTACGAGCAGTACTTC. Translating it yields CAISLAGGPSYEQYF.

This clone was recorded only once. The V call is TRBV2, the J call TRBJ2-1; 11 bases fit TRBD2. The CDR3 sequence is 14 residues long. V dropped 4 bases and J dropped 7; count of bases not matched to a gene: 3. The germline V gene encodes CDR1 SNHLY and CDR2 FYNNEI. The CDR3 region has the DNA TGTGCCAGCAGTGTCCTAGCGGGAGGTAATGAGCAGTTCTTC. This sequence encodes CASSVLAGGNEQFF. The whole variable domain, remainder taken from reference TRBV2 and TRBJ2-1, is EPEVTQTPSHQVTQMGQEVILRCVPISNHLYFYWYRQILGQKVEFLVSFYNNEISEKSEIFDDQFSVERPDGSNFTLKIRSTKLEDSAMYFCASSVLAGGNEQFFGPGTRLTVL.

With respect to this clone: Other nucleotide sequences in the sample specify the same CDR3. The CDR3 region is CASSSGLAGGQETQYF. Here the CDR3 DNA reads TGCGCCAGCAGCTCCGGACTAGCGGGAGGGCAAGAGACCCAGTACTTC. J is TRBJ2-5 and V is TRBV5-1, with 15 nucleotides matching TRBD2. Germline V gene lookup returns CDR1 SGHRS and CDR2 YFSETQ. V shed 3 bases, J shed 2 bases, and the junction held 2 bases outside the gene matches. The CDR3 contains 16 residues.

The chain combines TRBV7-6 with TRBJ2-1, with 7 positions matching TRBD2. The V segment lost 1 base and the J segment 1 base; nucleotides outside the gene matches: 1. The CDR3 length is 15 residues. Looked up from germline, CDR1 is SGHVS and CDR2 is FNYEAQ. The CDR3 sequence: CASSLDGRSYNEQFF. As DNA, the CDR3 is TGTGCCAGCAGCTTAGACGGGAGGTCCTACAATGAGCAGTTCTTC.

CDR3: CASTTGGLDGYTF. CDR3 in DNA: TGTGCCAGCACCACAGGGGGCCTTGATGGCTACACCTTC. V is TRBV7-9 and J is TRBJ1-2, with 9 bases matching TRBD1. J lost 6 bases, V lost 7 bases, and 6 bases had no gene match. CDR1 and CDR2 (germline): SEHNR, FQNEAQ (reference sequence). The CDR3 has 13 amino acids.

This clone has a handful of counts. The chain uses TRBV5-4 and TRBJ2-3; TRBD2 matches 10 bases. J lost 8 bases, V lost 0 bases, and 12 bases had no gene match. The CDR3 sequence is 17 residues long. Germline V gene data show CDR1 as SGHNT and CDR2 as YYREEE (reference sequence). The CDR3 DNA sequence: TGTGCCAGCAGCTTGGGCAGGGGAGGTAGCGGGGGGTTTACGCAGTATTTT. Its protein product is CASSLGRGGSGGFTQYF. Based on the CDR3 plus reference TRBV5-4 and TRBJ2-3, the full variable domain is ETGVTQSPTHLIKTRGQQVTLRCSSQSGHNTVSWYQQALGQGPQFIFQYYREEENGRGNFPPRFSGLQFPNYSSELNVNALELDDSALYLCASSLGRGGSGGFTQYFGPGTRLTVL.

The chain carries TRBV6-5 and TRBJ2-1; maybe TRBD2 (5 bases). The germline gives CDR1 MNHEY, CDR2 SVGAGI. V was cut by 2 bases and J by 6 bases, with 5 bases left in between. CDR3 size: 12 residues. The CDR3 reads CASSYRGNEQFF. The CDR3 coding sequence is TGTGCCAGCAGTTACCGGGGCAATGAGCAGTTCTTC.

The chain couples TRBV6-5 to TRBJ1-2; the D is unclear. The germline CDR1 and CDR2 sequences are MNHEY and SVGAGI. This CDR3 has 13 amino acids. Trimming shortened V by 2 bases and J by 2 bases, and 6 bases separated the two germline ends. The CDR3 region is CASSYMANYGYTF. The CDR3 coding sequence is TGTGCCAGCAGTTACATGGCCAACTATGGCTACACCTTC.

The genes are TRBV4-1 and TRBJ2-3, with D maybe TRBD1 (5 bases). Looked up from germline, CDR1 is MGHRA and CDR2 is YSYEKL. CDR3 length equals 16 residues. Between the trimmed V and J ends, which lost 3 bases and 4 bases, there was a span of 17 bases. CDR3 nucleotide sequence: TGCGCCAGCAGCCAGGAACAGGATCCCCTCCCAGATACGCAGTATTTT. It is translated as CASSQEQDPLPDTQYF.

V and J are TRBV5-1 and TRBJ2-3; D call uncertain. CDR1 and CDR2 (germline): SGHRS, YFSETQ. The ends were cut back, 4 bases at V and 5 bases at J, with 14 bases in the middle. The CDR3 sequence is 14 residues long. Here the CDR3 DNA reads TGCGCCAGCAGCCTTGACACTTTAGGAGATACGCAGTATTTT. It yields the protein CASSLDTLGDTQYF. Using reference TRBV5-1 and TRBJ2-3 for the parts outside the CDR3, the full variable domain is KAGVTQTPRYLIKTRGQQVTLSCSPISGHRSVSWYQQTPGQGLQFLFEYFSETQRNKGNFPGRFSGRQFSNSRSEMNVSTLELGDSALYLCASSLDTLGDTQYFGPGTRLTVL.

The chain joins TRBV5-1 to TRBJ2-5; the match to TRBD2 covers 12 bases. Unmatched junction bases numbered 20, after V lost 0 bases and J lost 2 bases. There are 22 residues in the CDR3. Germline CDR1 SGHRS, CDR2 YFSETQ. The DNA for the CDR3 is TGCGCCAGCAGCTTGGGGAGACTAGCGGGGGCCCCCCGCGTCTCCCTTCAAGAGACCCAGTACTTC. Amino acid sequence: CASSLGRLAGAPRVSLQETQYF. The full variable domain, its missing parts supplied by reference TRBV5-1 and TRBJ2-5, is KAGVTQTPRYLIKTRGQQVTLSCSPISGHRSVSWYQQTPGQGLQFLFEYFSETQRNKGNFPGRFSGRQFSNSRSEMNVSTLELGDSALYLCASSLGRLAGAPRVSLQETQYFGPGTRLLVL.

The chain couples TRBV7-9 to TRBJ1-2, with 11 positions matching TRBD1. Losses at the gene ends were 5 bases for V and 7 bases for J; bases not matched to a gene: 3. CDR1 SEHNR and CDR2 FQNEAQ come from the germline V gene (reference sequence). This CDR3 spans 13 amino acids. CDR3 bases: TGTGCCAGCAGCGGACAGGGGGCTTTTGGCTACACCTTC. Protein product: CASSGQGAFGYTF.

V usage is TRBV5-1 and J usage is TRBJ2-1, with 8 bases matching TRBD1. The V segment lost 3 bases and the J segment 2 bases; nucleotides outside the gene matches: 1. Germline V gene sequence: CDR1 SGHRS, CDR2 YFSETQ. There are 14 residues in the CDR3. The CDR3 bases are TGCGCCAGCAGCTCGGGACAGGCCTACAATGAGCAGTTCTTC. Protein product: CASSSGQAYNEQFF.

The chain uses TRBV5-4 and TRBJ1-4, with D perhaps matching TRBD1 (5 bases). Trimming pared 0 bases from V and 4 bases from J, leaving 13 bases between. Germline CDR1 SGHNT, CDR2 YYREEE (reference sequence). CDR3 length: 16 amino acids. CDR3 DNA sequence: TGTGCCAGCAGCTTGGCCTTCGGACAAAGTAATGAAAAACTGTTTTTT. It yields the protein CASSLAFGQSNEKLFF. Based on the CDR3 plus reference TRBV5-4 and TRBJ1-4, the full variable domain is ETGVTQSPTHLIKTRGQQVTLRCSSQSGHNTVSWYQQALGQGPQFIFQYYREEENGRGNFPPRFSGLQFPNYSSELNVNALELDDSALYLCASSLAFGQSNEKLFFGSGTQLSVL.

The V gene is TRBV19, the J gene TRBJ2-1, with 9 bases matching TRBD1. This CDR3 comprises 16 residues. Trimming took 5 bases from V and 3 from J; bases not matched to a gene: 8. CDR1 LNHDA and CDR2 SQIVND come from the germline V gene (reference sequence). In DNA form, the CDR3 reads TGTGCCAGTAGTCTCTCCGGGACAGGGATCTACAATGAGCAGTTCTTC. It translates to CASSLSGTGIYNEQFF. Together with reference TRBV19 and TRBJ2-1, the CDR3 gives the full variable domain: DGGITQSPKYLFRKEGQNVTLSCEQNLNHDAMYWYRQDPGQGLRLIYYSQIVNDFQKGDIAEGYSVSREKKESFPLTVTSAQKNPTAFYLCASSLSGTGIYNEQFFGPGTRLTVL.

This clone was observed a few times. The J gene is TRBJ2-1, the V gene TRBV19, with a weak D call TRBD2 (6 bases). The CDR3 has 15 amino acids. Trimming cost V 3 bases and J 8 bases, with 17 bases left between them. CDR1 is LNHDA, CDR2 SQIVND, per germline (reference sequence). Here the CDR3 DNA reads TGTGCCAGTAGTATCGGGGCGGGACTGAGCGATGAGCAGTTCTTC. Encoded protein: CASSIGAGLSDEQFF. The variable domain in full, with the rest retrieved from reference TRBV19 and TRBJ2-1, is DGGITQSPKYLFRKEGQNVTLSCEQNLNHDAMYWYRQDPGQGLRLIYYSQIVNDFQKGDIAEGYSVSREKKESFPLTVTSAQKNPTAFYLCASSIGAGLSDEQFFGPGTRLTVL.